The 15 T cell receptor beta chains in this list originate from one sample, sequenced in a study of T cell responses to AZD1222 COVID-19 vaccine (dated by TCRdb to 2020 to 2023). The time point label here, explained by the study, means: about 28 days (+/-7) after the second vaccine dose. The library came from the immunoSEQ multiplex PCR assay. Imported from immuneACCESS, the table was reduced by TCRdb to in-frame sequences with V and J called. These copies leave out some clones; in studies compared against another copy, an unresolved V gene accounts for under half, and the cause of the remainder is not known. For this sample there are 95,000 to 150,000 clones; roughly 90% appear just once. The ten largest make up about 7.7% of the sample. The sequenced sample was peripheral blood, obtained 28 days after the second AZD1222 dose. Every receptor here comes from an adult who received the AZD1222 COVID-19 vaccine.

The rearrangement links TRBV5-6 to TRBJ2-7; 8 nucleotides line up with TRBD2. The CDR3 is made up of 15 amino acids. V lost 4 bases, J lost 6 bases, and 12 bases stayed unmatched. Germline assignment: CDR1 SGHDT and CDR2 YYEEEE. CDR3 bases: TGTGCCAGCAGCCCTCGGGGACTAGGGGTCGGCGAGCAGTACTTC. The encoded protein is CASSPRGLGVGEQYF.

J is TRBJ2-1 and V is TRBV12-3 or TRBV12-4, with D tentatively TRBD2 (6 bases). Trimming removed 2 bases at V and 9 bases at J, with 11 bases between. This CDR3 spans 13 amino acids. This chain's CDR3 is CASSLHEGGEQFF. For the CDR3, the DNA is TGTGCCAGCAGTTTACACGAGGGAGGTGAGCAGTTCTTC.

CDR3 coding DNA: TGTGCCAGCTCACTCAGAGTTGGTGAGCAGTTCTTC. Its translation: CASSLRVGEQFF. The chain has TRBV18 and TRBJ2-1; no clear D gene. From germline, CDR1 is KGHSH and CDR2 LQKENI. The CDR3 has 12 residues. Trimming removed 4 bases from V and 9 bases from J, with 10 bases in between.

The chain has TRBV3-1 (or the pseudogene TRBV3-2) and TRBJ2-1, with TRBD2 matching over 9 bases. There are 20 residues in the CDR3. V lost 0 bases to trimming and J lost 0 bases; unmatched junction nucleotides: 12. Germline values: CDR1 LGHDT, CDR2 YNNKEL (reference sequence). CDR3 coding DNA: TGTGCCAGCAGCCAAGAACAGCGCGGGGGGGCCGAAAGCTCCTACAATGAGCAGTTCTTC. Encoded protein: CASSQEQRGGAESSYNEQFF.

V is TRBV7-9 and J is TRBJ1-4, with D possibly matching TRBD1 (5 bases). Trimming took 3 bases from V and 7 from J, leaving 12 bases between them. From germline, CDR1 is SEHNR and CDR2 FQNEAQ (reference sequence). This CDR3 has 14 amino acids. The chain's CDR3 is CASSLTALREKLFF. The CDR3, as DNA: TGTGCCAGCAGCTTGACAGCTTTACGTGAAAAACTGTTTTTT. The variable domain in full, completed from reference TRBV7-9 and TRBJ1-4, reads DTGVSQNPRHKITKRGQNVTFRCDPISEHNRLYWYRQTLGQGPEFLTYFQNEAQLEKSRLLSDRFSAERPKGSFSTLEIQRTEQGDSAMYLCASSLTALREKLFFGSGTQLSVL.

This chain joins TRBV29-1 and TRBJ1-2, with TRBD1 matching 10 bases. J was trimmed by 0 bases and V by 4 bases; bases with no gene match: 5. The CDR3 contains 15 residues. Germline V lookup: CDR1 SQVTM, CDR2 ANQGSEA. The CDR3 reads CSVAGTGVTNYGYTF. Written as DNA, the CDR3 is TGCAGCGTTGCTGGGACAGGGGTGACTAACTATGGCTACACCTTC.

The CDR3 loop reads CASSLDYSSSGYTF. CDR3 nucleotides: TGCGCCAGCAGCTTGGATTACAGCTCGTCCGGCTACACCTTC. The J gene is TRBJ1-2, the V gene TRBV5-1; D gene ambiguous. The V and J ends lost 0 bases and 8 bases respectively, with 14 bases between them. Germline V CDR1 and CDR2: SGHRS, YFSETQ. The CDR3 runs 14 residues.

The V call is TRBV11-2, the J call TRBJ2-6; no reliable D call. Trimming took off 5 bases at V and 1 base at J, with 6 bases between the two ends. This CDR3 contains 14 residues. Germline values: CDR1 SGHAT, CDR2 FQNNGV. CDR3 sequence: CASSPASGANVLTF. The CDR3 DNA sequence: TGTGCCAGCAGCCCCGCATCTGGGGCCAACGTCCTGACTTTC.

V is TRBV4-1 and J is TRBJ2-1; 7 bases align to TRBD2. Germline V CDR1 and CDR2: MGHRA, YSYEKL. The CDR3 sequence is 16 residues long. After removal of 0 bases from V and 13 bases from J, the junction contained 15 bases not matched to a gene. In DNA, the CDR3 is TGCGCCAGCAGCCAAGAGGTCCCAAAAGCGGGGAGCATCCAGTTCTTC. This sequence encodes CASSQEVPKAGSIQFF.

This chain connects TRBV5-4 to TRBJ1-4; D remains unclear. Germline V CDR1 and CDR2: SGHNT, YYREEE (reference sequence). Between the trimmed V and J ends, which lost 2 bases and 5 bases, there was a span of 7 bases. There are 13 residues in the CDR3. CDR3: CASSFPGNEKLFF. CDR3 in DNA: TGTGCCAGCAGCTTTCCCGGGAATGAAAAACTGTTTTTT.

V gene TRBV9 combines with J gene TRBJ1-1, with TRBD1 matching 7 bases. The CDR3 is made up of 12 amino acids. Per the germline V gene, CDR1 is SGDLS and CDR2 is YYNGEE. V dropped 4 bases and J dropped 10; count of bases not matched to a gene: 7. The CDR3 loop is CASSPGKGAAFF. Here the CDR3 DNA reads TGTGCCAGCAGCCCAGGGAAGGGGGCAGCTTTCTTT.

V gene TRBV21-1 combines with J gene TRBJ2-7; the table gives TRBD1 as D, unverified against the DNA. TRBV21-1 is listed as a pseudogene. The CDR3 sequence is 15 residues long. This chain's CDR3 is CASSKAPDSSYEQYF. The CDR3 nucleotides read TGTGCCAGCAGCAAGGCCCCCGATTCCTCCTACGAGCAGTACTTC.

The chain is built from TRBV4-1 and TRBJ2-7; 8 nucleotides agree with TRBD2. Germline V lookup: CDR1 MGHRA, CDR2 YSYEKL. This CDR3 has 16 amino acids. V gave up 1 base and J gave up 1 base; unmatched junction bases: 6. The CDR3 DNA sequence: TGCGCCAGCAGCCAAGCGGGGGGACTAGGTTCCTACGAGCAGTACTTC. It encodes CASSQAGGLGSYEQYF.

The chain carries TRBV9 and TRBJ1-1, with D possibly matching TRBD1 (5 bases). V lost 0 bases, J lost 0 bases, and 9 bases lay in between. Germline CDR1 reads SGDLS; CDR2 reads YYNGEE. This CDR3 contains 15 residues. CDR3 sequence reads: CASSVVEGLNTEAFF. CDR3 DNA sequence: TGTGCCAGCAGCGTAGTGGAGGGGTTGAACACTGAAGCTTTCTTT.

The CDR3 spells CASSPRLGETQYF. The CDR3 DNA reads as TGTGCCAGCAGTCCCAGGTTGGGGGAGACCCAGTACTTC. V usage is TRBV28 and J usage is TRBJ2-5, with no clear D. Germline-derived CDR1 and CDR2 are MDHEN and SYDVKM. Between the trimmed V and J ends, which lost 5 bases and 5 bases, there was a span of 12 bases. The CDR3 extends over 13 amino acids.